Below, one TCR beta chain is given with its context. Recruitment covered some 25 US areas and drew participants whose ages spanned about 18 to 95 years. These data originate in a study of blood T cell repertoires in COVID-19. Across the study: Spain, Italy and the United States supplied samples that represented acute and convalescent COVID-19. Nucleic acid was either cDNA or gDNA, and it came from T cells, B-cell-depleted T cells, or PBMCs.

As handled by the study authors: Quantification of nucleated cells was approximated via reference gene primer amplification. The protocol was immunoSEQ multiplex PCR, while the TCRdb copy is restricted to in-frame clones and leaves out a portion. V, J and clone size reflect that table, while D and trimming were determined from the DNA. The sample holds about 280,000 clones, 85% seen once. This receptor was identified in a woman aged 45-65 years who had recovered from COVID-19. Sequenced: PBMCs or T cells enriched from blood (not recorded which).

The CDR3: CASSLVGTSGRNEQFF. CDR3 coding DNA: TGTGCCAGCAGCTTAGTAGGGACTAGCGGGAGGAATGAGCAGTTCTTC. J is TRBJ2-1 and V is TRBV7-2; 15 nucleotides match TRBD2. The CDR3 covers 16 residues. V shed 1 base and J 7 bases; nucleotides not matched to a gene: 2. Germline-derived CDR1 and CDR2 are SGHTA and FQGNSA.